The 31 T cell receptor beta chains presented below share a single source sample, sequenced in a study of T cells after yellow fever vaccination. TCRdb independently ran MiXCR on the 5' RACE reads; one entry per CDR3 protein. The sample lists about 370,000 distinct CDR3 sequences, 11% occurring once. This sample comprised PBMCs, obtained on the day of the first yellow fever vaccination. These receptors were collected from a young man who received the YFV17D yellow fever vaccine.

This clonotype was seen more than once but under ten times. The chain is built from TRBV5-5 and TRBJ2-3; tentatively, D is TRBD1 or TRBD2 (6 bases each). V gave up 2 bases and J gave up 7 bases, with 17 bases separating them. Germline values: CDR1 SGHKS, CDR2 YYEKEE (reference sequence). This CDR3 contains 15 residues. The CDR3 here is CASSFHGGGSNTQYF. The CDR3 DNA follows: TGTGCCAGCAGCTTCCACGGAGGGGGGTCGAATACGCAGTATTTT.

This clonotype came up a few times. This rearrangement joins TRBV19 to TRBJ2-1; 12 bases match TRBD2. The V segment lost 6 bases and the J segment 7 bases; nucleotides outside the gene matches: 7. In germline, CDR1 is LNHDA, CDR2 SQIVND (reference sequence). The CDR3 is made up of 15 amino acids. In DNA, the CDR3 is TGTGCCAGTAGCCCTAGCGGGGGGGCCGCAAATGAGCAGTTCTTC. Translating it yields CASSPSGGAANEQFF.

The chain recombines TRBV7-2 with TRBJ2-1, with D tentatively TRBD2 (6 bases). Trimming removed 5 bases from V and 8 bases from J, with 16 bases in between. Per germline, CDR1 SGHTA and CDR2 FQGNSA. The CDR3 extends over 14 amino acids. DNA for the CDR3: TGTGCCAGCAGCCGGACCGCACTAGCCGATGAGCAGTTCTTC. Residues: CASSRTALADEQFF.

The rearrangement uses TRBV5-4 and TRBJ1-3; D is unclear. Deletions cut 0 bases from V and 4 bases from J, with 11 bases between. The CDR3 length is 15 residues. Germline values: CDR1 SGHNT, CDR2 YYREEE (reference sequence). The CDR3 loop reads CASSLGMDRGNTIYF. CDR3 bases: TGTGCCAGCAGCTTGGGGATGGATCGCGGAAACACCATATATTTT.

Many counts were recorded for this clonotype. The chain combines TRBV12-3 or TRBV12-4 with TRBJ2-1; 14 bases are shared with TRBD2. The CDR3 totals 13 residues. V lost 4 bases to trimming and J lost 14 bases; unmatched junction nucleotides: 4. The chain's CDR3 is CASSSTSGGVEFF. The CDR3 nucleotides read TGTGCCAGCAGTTCGACTAGCGGGGGGGTAGAGTTCTTC.

The CDR3 DNA is TGTGCCAGCTCACCACCGAACCAGACCCAGTACTTC. This encodes CASSPPNQTQYF. The rearrangement uses TRBV18 and TRBJ2-5, with D unclear. CDR3 length equals 12 residues. The V end was cut by 0 bases, the J end by 6 bases, with 5 bases between. Germline values: CDR1 KGHSH, CDR2 LQKENI.

This clonotype has only a few counts. The chain joins TRBV12-3 or TRBV12-4 to TRBJ2-5; D ambiguous. Between the trimmed V and J ends, which lost 1 base and 5 bases, there was a span of 11 bases. The CDR3 is 14 amino acids. CDR3 sequence reads: CASSLDLSRETQYF. The DNA of the CDR3 is TGTGCCAGCAGTTTAGACCTATCGAGGGAGACCCAGTACTTC.

The rearrangement uses TRBV11-2 and TRBJ2-3, with 9 nucleotides matching TRBD2. V lost 5 bases, J lost 2 bases, and 11 bases stayed unmatched. The CDR3 has 17 residues. Germline V CDR1 and CDR2: SGHAT, FQNNGV. The CDR3 DNA reads as TGTGCCAGCAGCGAAACCGATAGCGGGGGCCTCACAGATACGCAGTATTTT. As protein: CASSETDSGGLTDTQYF.

This clonotype has just a few counts. This chain uses TRBV6-4 with TRBJ2-2; D might be TRBD2 (5 bases). Trimming removed 1 base from V and 4 bases from J, with 7 bases in between. The length of the CDR3 is 14 residues. Germline V CDR1 and CDR2: MRHNA, SNTAGT. CDR3 residues: CASSDYEGTGELFF. The DNA for the CDR3 is TGTGCCAGCAGTGACTACGAGGGCACCGGGGAGCTGTTTTTT.

The chain recombines TRBV21-1 with TRBJ2-7; the DNA was not compared with TRBD1, the D call given in the table. TRBV21-1 is recorded as a pseudogene. The CDR3 runs to 15 residues. This CDR3 is CASTHTLDTSYEQYF. DNA for the CDR3: TGTGCCAGTACTCACACCCTGGACACTTCCTACGAGCAGTACTTC.

V is TRBV18 and J is TRBJ1-1, with D unclear. The V end lost 2 bases, the J end lost 1 base, and 11 bases lay between the germline ends. This CDR3 region has 15 residues. Germline values: CDR1 KGHSH, CDR2 LQKENI. DNA of the CDR3: TGTGCCAGCTCACCAGGCACCCCTCGGAACACTGAAGCTTTCTTT. Protein: CASSPGTPRNTEAFF.

This clonotype was recorded a few times. The chain joins TRBV5-8 to TRBJ1-1, with D maybe TRBD1 (5 bases). This CDR3 is built from 15 residues. CDR1 and CDR2 (germline): SGHTS, YDEGEE. Trimming shortened V by 4 bases and J by 6 bases, and 19 bases separated the two germline ends. CDR3 sequence: CASSTRTMLEPEAFF. CDR3 coding DNA: TGTGCCAGCAGCACACGGACAATGCTTGAACCTGAAGCTTTCTTT.

The chain recombines TRBV9 with TRBJ2-1; tentatively, D is TRBD1 or TRBD2 (6 bases each). The CDR3 contains 13 residues. Germline CDR1 reads SGDLS; CDR2 reads YYNGEE. V lost 0 bases and J 9 bases, leaving 10 bases between the germline ends. CDR3 DNA sequence: TGTGCCAGCAGCGTAGAGGGGGGAACTGAGCAGTTCTTC. It specifies CASSVEGGTEQFF. The complete variable domain, with remaining parts taken from reference TRBV9 and TRBJ2-1, reads DSGVTQTPKHLITATGQRVTLRCSPRSGDLSVYWYQQSLDQGLQFLIQYYNGEERAKGNILERFSAQQFPDLHSELNLSSLELGDSALYFCASSVEGGTEQFFGPGTRLTVL.

The rearrangement uses TRBV21-1 and TRBJ1-1. TRBV21-1 is flagged as a pseudogene. This CDR3 region has 15 residues. The CDR3 sequence: CASSKEASRGTEAFF. The CDR3 DNA is TGTGCCAGCAGCAAAGAAGCCAGTCGAGGGACTGAAGCTTTCTTT.

The rearrangement uses TRBV4-1 and TRBJ2-1; a weak D match, TRBD2 (6 bases). The CDR3 loop spans 14 amino acids. Deletions cut 2 bases from V and 6 bases from J, with 11 bases between. CDR1 MGHRA and CDR2 YSYEKL come from the germline V gene. CDR3 amino acids: CASSQLTAGNEQFF. CDR3 bases: TGCGCCAGCAGCCAACTCACAGCGGGCAATGAGCAGTTCTTC.

The V call is TRBV20-1, the J call TRBJ2-1; 10 nucleotides align to TRBD1. After removal of 5 bases from V and 9 bases from J, the junction contained 13 bases not matched to a gene. The V gene's germline CDR1 is DFQATT and CDR2 SNEGSKA (reference sequence). The CDR3 is 15 residues long. The chain's CDR3 is CSAPHRDRGYFEQFF. CDR3 nucleotide sequence: TGCAGTGCTCCCCACCGGGACAGGGGCTATTTTGAGCAGTTCTTC.

The V gene is TRBV12-3 or TRBV12-4, the J gene TRBJ1-5, with 7 nucleotides matching TRBD1. The CDR3 runs 13 residues. V was pared by 6 bases and J by 9 bases, with 8 bases of the junction left unmatched. CDR3: CASSPGRQGPQHF. DNA of the CDR3: TGTGCCAGCAGCCCGGGTCGACAGGGGCCCCAGCATTTT.

CDR3 sequence: CASSPLNGGSTEAFF. CDR3 DNA sequence: TGCGCCAGCAGCCCCCTAAACGGGGGGTCGACTGAAGCTTTCTTT. The V and J genes are TRBV5-1 and TRBJ1-1, with D perhaps matching TRBD1 (5 bases). V dropped 4 bases and J dropped 5 bases, with 18 bases sitting between them. In germline, CDR1 is SGHRS, CDR2 YFSETQ. The CDR3 consists of 15 residues. The full variable domain, with the rest looked up from reference TRBV5-1 and TRBJ1-1, is KAGVTQTPRYLIKTRGQQVTLSCSPISGHRSVSWYQQTPGQGLQFLFEYFSETQRNKGNFPGRFSGRQFSNSRSEMNVSTLELGDSALYLCASSPLNGGSTEAFFGQGTRLTVV.

This clonotype was counted a few times. This CDR3 reads CASSPPSGGDYEQYF. The CDR3 coding sequence is TGTGCCAGCTCACCACCTAGCGGGGGGGATTACGAGCAGTACTTC. The chain employs TRBV18 and TRBJ2-7; the match to TRBD2 covers 11 bases. The CDR3 is made up of 15 amino acids. Germline V gives CDR1 KGHSH, CDR2 LQKENI. Trimming removed 0 bases from V and 4 bases from J; junction bases left unmatched: 2. Drawing the rest from reference TRBV18 and TRBJ2-7, the complete variable domain is NAGVMQNPRHLVRRRGQEARLRCSPMKGHSHVYWYRQLPEEGLKFMVYLQKENIIDESGMPKERFSAEFPKEGPSILRIQQVVRGDSAAYFCASSPPSGGDYEQYFGPGTRLTVT.

The table lists this clonotype with many counts. The J gene is TRBJ2-2, the V gene TRBV5-1; D remains ambiguous. The CDR3 is 14 residues long. Germline CDR1 and CDR2: SGHRS and YFSETQ. V dropped 0 bases and J dropped 1 base, with 4 bases sitting between them. The CDR3 nucleotides read TGCGCCAGCAGCTTGGCACGGAACACCGGGGAGCTGTTTTTT. Translated, it gives CASSLARNTGELFF.

This clonotype was counted ten times or more. The chain has TRBV9 and TRBJ2-5, with D possibly matching TRBD2 (5 bases). The CDR3 is 14 residues long. Trimming stripped 4 bases from V and 4 bases from J, with 14 bases between. CDR1 and CDR2 (germline): SGDLS, YYNGEE. Here the CDR3 reads CASSPRLAGETQYF. The DNA for the CDR3 is TGTGCCAGCAGCCCTCGCCTAGCCGGAGAGACCCAGTACTTC.

The CDR3 here is CASSLGPGTQYF. The CDR3 coding sequence is TGTGCCAGCAGCTTAGGCCCGGGGACCCAGTACTTC. V is TRBV11-2 and J is TRBJ2-5; D ambiguous. Trimming took off 1 base at V and 7 bases at J, with 7 bases between the two ends. The length of the CDR3 is 12 residues. Germline V gene sequence: CDR1 SGHAT, CDR2 FQNNGV.

The chain joins TRBV5-6 to TRBJ1-6, with 11 bases lining up with TRBD1. CDR3 length equals 15 residues. Germline V gives CDR1 SGHDT, CDR2 YYEEEE. Unmatched junction bases numbered 0, after V lost 7 bases and J lost 0 bases. CDR3 loop: CASGTGGSYNSPLHF. CDR3 DNA: TGTGCCAGCGGGACAGGGGGCTCCTATAATTCACCCCTCCACTTT. Supplemented by reference TRBV5-6 and TRBJ1-6, the full variable domain reads DAGVTQSPTHLIKTRGQQVTLRCSPKSGHDTVSWYQQALGQGPQFIFQYYEEEERQRGNFPDRFSGHQFPNYSSELNVNALLLGDSALYLCASGTGGSYNSPLHFGNGTRLTVT.

The chain uses TRBV20-1 and TRBJ2-5; possibly TRBD1 for D (6 bases). The V end was cut by 6 bases, the J end by 7 bases, with 15 bases between. The length of the CDR3 is 12 residues. Germline V gives CDR1 DFQATT, CDR2 SNEGSKA (reference sequence). In DNA form, the CDR3 reads TGCAGTGCCTTACAGGGTTCTGCGACCCAGTACTTC. Translating it yields CSALQGSATQYF.

This clonotype was detected only a few times. The chain employs TRBV7-3 and TRBJ2-3; TRBD2 matches at 11 bases. Trimming cost V 3 bases and J 1 base; bases outside gene matches: 3. Per the germline V gene, CDR1 is SGHTA and CDR2 is FQGTGA. CDR3 length: 16 amino acids. The CDR3 DNA reads as TGTGCCAGCAGCTTCCTAGCGGGGGGTGGCACAGATACGCAGTATTTT. Protein: CASSFLAGGGTDTQYF.

This clonotype turned up a few times. The chain uses TRBV5-1 and TRBJ2-2; 8 bases are a match to TRBD1. The V gene end was trimmed by 0 bases and the J gene end by 6 bases; junction bases not matched to a gene: 10. Germline lookup yields CDR1 SGHRS and CDR2 YFSETQ. The CDR3 length is 17 residues. CDR3 bases: TGCGCCAGCAGCTTGGAATCAGGGGGCGAATTTTCCGGGGAGCTGTTTTTT. Protein sequence: CASSLESGGEFSGELFF.

The chain employs TRBV6-1 and TRBJ2-1, with D unclear. CDR3 length equals 13 residues. Trimming cost V 1 base and J 8 bases, with 9 bases left between them. The germline CDR1 and CDR2 sequences are MNHNS and SASEGT. DNA for the CDR3: TGTGCCAGCAGTGAAGAATGGATGGATGAGCAGTTCTTC. Its translation: CASSEEWMDEQFF.

This clonotype was counted only a few times. The chain is built from TRBV20-1 and TRBJ2-2; TRBD2 matches at 9 bases. This CDR3 is built from 15 residues. The germline V gene encodes CDR1 DFQATT and CDR2 SNEGSKA (reference sequence). The V gene end was trimmed by 5 bases and the J gene end by 0 bases; junction bases not matched to a gene: 4. As DNA, the CDR3 is TGCAGTGCTGATAGCGGGGGCGCGAACACCGGGGAGCTGTTTTTT. Translated: CSADSGGANTGELFF.

The chain employs TRBV20-1 and TRBJ2-1, with D possibly being TRBD2 (5 bases). Trimming cost V 5 bases and J 0 bases, with 8 bases left between them. The germline CDR1 and CDR2 sequences are DFQATT and SNEGSKA (reference sequence). The CDR3 is made up of 13 amino acids. For the CDR3, the DNA is TGCAGTGCTGCGGGCCGCTCCTACAATGAGCAGTTCTTC. Its protein is CSAAGRSYNEQFF.

This clonotype was found a few times. The CDR3 DNA reads as TGTGCCAGCAGCCGCGGTGGGACTTACGAGCAGTACTTC. This translates into CASSRGGTYEQYF. The V gene is TRBV3-1, the J gene TRBJ2-7; D might be TRBD2 (6 bases). Germline V gives CDR1 LGHDT, CDR2 YNNKEL (reference sequence). The CDR3 consists of 13 residues. Trimming left V 4 bases short and J 4 bases short, with 11 bases between.

This clonotype was recorded a few times. J is TRBJ1-2 and V is TRBV28, with 11 bases that match TRBD1. Germline CDR1 is MDHEN and CDR2 is SYDVKM. The V and J ends lost 4 bases and 8 bases, in that order; junction bases with no gene match: 6. The CDR3 runs to 14 residues. The CDR3 bases are TGTGCCAGCAGTTCAGGACAGGGGGCTAGAGGCTACACCTTC. It encodes CASSSGQGARGYTF.